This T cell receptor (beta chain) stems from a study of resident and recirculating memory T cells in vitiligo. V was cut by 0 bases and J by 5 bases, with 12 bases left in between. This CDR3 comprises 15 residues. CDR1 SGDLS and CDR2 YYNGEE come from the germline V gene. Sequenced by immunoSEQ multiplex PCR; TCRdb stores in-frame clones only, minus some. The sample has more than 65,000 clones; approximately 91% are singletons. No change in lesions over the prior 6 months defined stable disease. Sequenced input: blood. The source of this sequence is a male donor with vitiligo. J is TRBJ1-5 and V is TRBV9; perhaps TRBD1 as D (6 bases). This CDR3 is CASSVAPGGDQPQHF. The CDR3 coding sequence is TGTGCCAGCAGCGTAGCCCCGGGGGGCGATCAGCCCCAGCATTTT.